These T cell receptor beta chains were read from a single sample in a study of Tregs in tolerant kidney transplant recipients. Repertoires were generated with immunoSEQ multiplex PCR, while TCRdb's copy carries only in-frame clones and drops some. This sample carries some 90,000 clones, more than 80% of them seen once, and the ten largest clones take over 4%. The sample consisted of CD8+ T cells from blood. The origin of the receptors is a human donor in good health. CDR3s include the opening cysteine and the closing phenylalanine or tryptophan. D genes are given only for firm matches. The size of a clone is reported for some rows only, either as once, few or many, or as a class for expanded clones.

d_call j_call clone_size v_call cdr3_aa cdr3_nt
. TRBJ1-3 once TRBV27 CASSPWARAAGNTIYF TGTGCCAGCAGTCCCTGGGCCAGGGCGGCCGGAAACACCATATATTTT
. TRBJ2-5 . TRBV11-2 CASSLHPGETQYF TGTGCCAGCAGCTTGCACCCTGGAGAGACCCAGTACTTC
. TRBJ1-5 . TRBV19 CASSRVTEDIQPQHF TGTGCCAGTAGTAGGGTGACCGAGGACATTCAGCCCCAGCATTTT
. TRBJ1-6 . TRBV6-5 CASKTLGSPLHF TGTGCCAGCAAAACCCTGGGATCACCCCTCCACTTT
. TRBJ2-7 once TRBV6-1 CASSGRFYEQYF TGTGCCAGCAGTGGGCGGTTCTACGAGCAGTACTTC
. TRBJ2-3 . TRBV6-4 CASSDPDSSTDTQYF TGTGCCAGCAGTGACCCGGACTCGAGCACAGATACGCAGTATTTT
. TRBJ2-2 . TRBV4-2 CASSPPDGTPNTGELFF TGTGCCAGCAGCCCCCCGGACGGGACCCCTAACACCGGGGAGCTGTTTTTT
. TRBJ2-7 . TRBV27 CASSLRDEQYF TGTGCCAGCAGCCTCAGGGACGAGCAGTACTTC
. TRBJ1-2 . TRBV27 CASSLFSTNPMGYTF TGTGCCAGCAGTTTATTTTCGACAAACCCTATGGGCTACACCTTC
. TRBJ2-2 few TRBV21-1 CASSKAGTGNTGELFF TGTGCCAGCAGCAAAGCTGGGACAGGGAACACCGGGGAGCTGTTTTTT
. TRBJ1-1 once TRBV6-5 CASSAPGYTEAFF TGTGCCAGCAGTGCCCCGGGATACACTGAAGCTTTCTTT
. TRBJ2-3 . TRBV5-1 CASSLGGTGVTDTQYF TGCGCCAGCAGCCTGGGGGGGACAGGAGTCACAGATACGCAGTATTTT